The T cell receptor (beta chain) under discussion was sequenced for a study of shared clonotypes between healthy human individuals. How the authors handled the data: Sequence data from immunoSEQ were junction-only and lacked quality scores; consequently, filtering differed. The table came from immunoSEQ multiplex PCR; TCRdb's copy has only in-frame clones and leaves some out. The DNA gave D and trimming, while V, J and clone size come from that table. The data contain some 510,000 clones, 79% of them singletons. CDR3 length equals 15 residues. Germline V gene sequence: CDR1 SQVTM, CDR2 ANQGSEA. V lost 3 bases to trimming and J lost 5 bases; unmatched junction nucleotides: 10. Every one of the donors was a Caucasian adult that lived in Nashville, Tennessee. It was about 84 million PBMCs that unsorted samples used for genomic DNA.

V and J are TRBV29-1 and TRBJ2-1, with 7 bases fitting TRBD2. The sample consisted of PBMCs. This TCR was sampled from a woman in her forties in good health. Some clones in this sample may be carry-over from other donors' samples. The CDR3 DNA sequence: TGCAGCGTTGAGAGTCGGACTAGTTCCCACAATGAGCAGTTCTTC. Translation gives CSVESRTSSHNEQFF.